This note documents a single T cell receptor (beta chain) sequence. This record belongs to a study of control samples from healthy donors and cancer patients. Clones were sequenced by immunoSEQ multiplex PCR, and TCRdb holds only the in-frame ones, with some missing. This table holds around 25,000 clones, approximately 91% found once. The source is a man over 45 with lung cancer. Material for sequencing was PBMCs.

CDR3 residues: CASSSQGATEAFF. The CDR3 DNA is TGTGCCAGCTCATCTCAAGGGGCGACTGAAGCTTTCTTT. The chain recombines TRBV18 with TRBJ1-1, with a possible D match to TRBD1 (5 bases). CDR1 and CDR2 (germline): KGHSH, LQKENI. Deletions cut 5 bases from V and 5 bases from J, with 12 bases between. The length of the CDR3 is 13 residues.